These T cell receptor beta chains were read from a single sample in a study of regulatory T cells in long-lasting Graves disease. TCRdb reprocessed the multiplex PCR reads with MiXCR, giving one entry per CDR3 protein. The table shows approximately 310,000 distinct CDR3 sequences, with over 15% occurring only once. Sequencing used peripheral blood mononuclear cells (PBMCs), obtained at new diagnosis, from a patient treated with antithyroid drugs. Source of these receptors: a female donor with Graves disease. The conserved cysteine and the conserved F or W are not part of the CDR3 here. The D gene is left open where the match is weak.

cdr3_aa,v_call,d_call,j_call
AWCDSGRASDTQY,TRBV30,TRBD2,TRBJ2-3
ASSVGGDRVATEAF,TRBV9,TRBD1,TRBJ1-1
ASSTTVVEGEQY,TRBV7-2,.,TRBJ2-7
ASSPRLAGAKFYEQY,TRBV12-3/TRBV12-4,TRBD2,TRBJ2-7
ASSSGGGNEQF,TRBV13,.,TRBJ2-1
ASSLYAGGETQY,TRBV11-2,.,TRBJ2-5
SVGETGLF,TRBV29-1,TRBD1,TRBJ2-1
AISEGQGINQPQH,TRBV10-3,TRBD1,TRBJ1-5
ASSVEQGYSPLH,TRBV9,.,TRBJ1-6
ASLFYTEAF,TRBV12-3/TRBV12-4,.,TRBJ1-1
ASSEAAGGSYNEQF,TRBV6-2/TRBV6-3,TRBD2,TRBJ2-1
ASSPEGQTLAKNIQY,TRBV7-2,.,TRBJ2-4
ASSEAVGPEQY,TRBV6-1,.,TRBJ2-7
ASSDSGSGANVLT,TRBV6-4,.,TRBJ2-6
ASSQQGDTGELF,TRBV7-8,TRBD1,TRBJ2-2
ASSSPSGSSYEQF,TRBV5-1,TRBD2,TRBJ2-1